The rows below give T cell receptor beta chains drawn from one sample of a study of T cell repertoires in cytomegalovirus infection. MiXCR was run by TCRdb on the reads, yielding one entry per CDR3 protein. The data contain under 50,000 distinct CDR3 sequences, more than 20% of them singletons. Antigens for these TCRs are unknown. Sequencing input: PBMCs, sequenced either directly or after in vitro stimulation (not recorded which). These receptors were taken from a human donor in good health (CMV status not recorded). Some clones in this sample may be carry-over from other donors' samples. Both conserved end residues are part of each CDR3. The D gene is left open where the match is weak. Not every row has a clone size; where given, it reads once, few, many or a size class.

j_call clone_size v_call d_call cdr3_aa cdr3_nt
TRBJ1-6 many TRBV28 NA CASSPRQRTYNSPLHF TGTGCCAGCAGTCCGAGACAGAGAACCTATAATTCACCCCTCCACTTT
TRBJ2-5 NA TRBV5-4 NA CASSSKSGAGLSYQETQYF TGTGCCAGCAGCTCAAAGTCGGGGGCGGGACTGAGTTACCAAGAGACCCAGTACTTC
TRBJ2-5 many TRBV5-6 NA CASSLALREETQYF TGTGCCAGCAGCTTGGCACTGAGGGAAGAGACCCAGTACTTC
TRBJ2-1 few TRBV12-3/TRBV12-4 NA CASSPEALRYNEQFF TGTGCCAGCAGTCCCGAGGCGCTCCGGTACAATGAGCAGTTCTTC
TRBJ2-1 few TRBV7-2 TRBD2 CASSLAIAGGGNEQFF TGTGCCAGCAGCTTAGCGATTGCGGGGGGCGGCAATGAGCAGTTCTTC
TRBJ1-2 many TRBV4-1 NA CASLTEAGANYGYTF TGCGCCAGCCTCACTGAGGCGGGGGCTAACTATGGCTACACCTTC
TRBJ2-1 NA TRBV5-6 NA CASSLVGPYNEQFF TGTGCCAGCAGCTTGGTTGGACCCTACAATGAGCAGTTCTTC
TRBJ2-7 NA TRBV2 NA CASSVATWTASEQYF TGTGCCAGCAGTGTCGCCACTTGGACAGCAAGTGAGCAGTACTTC
TRBJ2-1 many TRBV7-9 NA CASSSREQFF TGTGCCAGCAGCTCTAGGGAGCAGTTCTTC
TRBJ1-4 NA TRBV6-2/TRBV6-3 NA CASSYSTDGGEKLFF TGTGCCAGCAGTTACTCGACAGATGGCGGTGAAAAACTGTTTTTT
TRBJ2-1 NA TRBV11-3 NA CASSLLGPPSDEQFF TGTGCCAGCAGCTTACTGGGACCACCTTCGGATGAGCAGTTCTTC
TRBJ1-3 few TRBV2 NA CASSEQGTGNTIYF TGTGCCAGCAGTGAGCAGGGAACTGGAAACACCATATATTTT
TRBJ2-7 NA TRBV7-9 TRBD1 CASSSGGPLYEQYF TGTGCCAGCAGCTCAGGGGGTCCCCTCTACGAGCAGTACTTC
TRBJ2-1 few TRBV27 NA CASSFLTGEQFF TGTGCCAGCAGTTTCTTGACTGGTGAGCAGTTCTTC